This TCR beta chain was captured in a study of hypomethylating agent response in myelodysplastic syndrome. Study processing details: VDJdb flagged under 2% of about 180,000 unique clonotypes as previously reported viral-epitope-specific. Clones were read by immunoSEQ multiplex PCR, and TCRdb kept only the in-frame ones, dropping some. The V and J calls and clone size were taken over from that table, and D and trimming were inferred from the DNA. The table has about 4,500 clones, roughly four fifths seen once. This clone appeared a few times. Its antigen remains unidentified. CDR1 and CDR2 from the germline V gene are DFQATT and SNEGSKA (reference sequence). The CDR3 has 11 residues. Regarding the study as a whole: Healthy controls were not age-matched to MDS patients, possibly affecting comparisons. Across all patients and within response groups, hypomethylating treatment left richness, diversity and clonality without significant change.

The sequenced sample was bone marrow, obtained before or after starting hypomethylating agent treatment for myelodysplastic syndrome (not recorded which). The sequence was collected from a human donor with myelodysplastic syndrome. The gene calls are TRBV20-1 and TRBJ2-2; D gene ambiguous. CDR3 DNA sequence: TGCACCGCTCCATGGGGCGGGGAGCTGTTTTTT. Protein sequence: CTAPWGGELFF.